Listed here are 26 T cell receptor beta chains from one sample, sequenced in a study of OX40 agonist ivuxolimab in advanced cancers. Sequencing used immunoSEQ multiplex PCR; TCRdb keeps in-frame clones, though not all of them. This table has about 15,000 clones, approximately 78% appearing once. Sequencing was performed on CD4+ or CD8+ T cells sorted from blood, taken in a trial of the OX40 agonist ivuxolimab. These receptors all stem from an adult with an advanced solid tumor such as melanoma, head and neck, liver or kidney cancer.

The genes are TRBV28 and TRBJ2-7; D possibly corresponds to TRBD1 (6 bases). The CDR3 contains 12 residues. V lost 2 bases, J lost 6 bases, and 8 bases lay in between. Per the germline V gene, CDR1 is MDHEN and CDR2 is SYDVKM. This CDR3 is CASSLGRGEQYF. For the CDR3, the DNA is TGTGCCAGCAGTTTAGGCAGGGGCGAGCAGTACTTC.

This chain links TRBV27 with TRBJ1-2; D is possibly TRBD1 (5 bases). CDR3 length: 15 residues. V shed 4 bases and J shed 2 bases, with 14 bases lying between them. Germline values: CDR1 MNHEY, CDR2 SMNVEV (reference sequence). In nucleotides, the CDR3 is TGTGCCAGCAGTTCAACCGGGACTAAGAACTATGGCTACACCTTC. Its protein product is CASSSTGTKNYGYTF.

The CDR3 region is CAWRAGTSQFF. As DNA, the CDR3 is TGTGCCTGGAGGGCCGGGACTTCGCAGTTCTTC. The chain carries TRBV30 and TRBJ2-1; a possible D gene is TRBD2 (6 bases). This CDR3 is built from 11 residues. The germline V gene encodes CDR1 GTSNPN and CDR2 SVGIG (reference sequence). The V end lost 3 bases, the J end lost 12 bases, and 12 bases lay between the germline ends.

The V call is TRBV7-9, the J call TRBJ2-1; TRBD1 matches 8 bases. J lost 7 bases, V lost 1 base, and 6 bases had no gene match. Per germline, CDR1 SEHNR and CDR2 FQNEAQ (reference sequence). CDR3 size: 15 residues. CDR3 coding DNA: TGTGCCAGCAGCTTAGGGACAGGGACGGGGAATGAGCAGTTCTTC. Translation: CASSLGTGTGNEQFF.

About this clone itself: A read error is likely, as this CDR3 ends without the conserved phenylalanine or tryptophan. Because the CDR3's place on the DNA is in doubt, the DNA is left out and the CDR3 is given as listed by TCRdb. Other DNA sequences in the same sample also yield this CDR3. This chain uses TRBV2 with TRBJ2-3; TRBD2 is taken as the D call from the table, unchecked against the DNA. The CDR3 spans 15 residues, counting both ends. CDR1 and CDR2 (germline): SNHLY, FYNNEI. This CDR3 reads CASSEALRRADTQSS.

This clone has just a few counts. The chain couples TRBV4-1 to TRBJ1-1; TRBD1 might be the D (6 bases). The CDR3 runs to 14 residues. Germline assignment: CDR1 MGHRA and CDR2 YSYEKL. With 3 bases removed from V and 2 bases from J, the gap between germline ends came to 10 bases. This CDR3 is CASSHRGGNTEAFF. DNA of the CDR3: TGCGCCAGCAGCCACAGGGGCGGAAACACTGAAGCTTTCTTT.

The rearrangement joins TRBV5-4 to TRBJ2-7, with 9 bases that match TRBD1. Losses at the gene ends were 3 bases for V and 2 bases for J; bases not matched to a gene: 9. Germline CDR1 is SGHNT and CDR2 is YYREEE (reference sequence). There are 16 residues in the CDR3. The CDR3 loop is CASSSDRDRVTYEQYF. The CDR3 DNA reads as TGTGCCAGCAGCTCTGACCGGGACAGGGTGACCTACGAGCAGTACTTC.

The chain couples TRBV7-9 to TRBJ2-7, with D possibly matching TRBD2 (5 bases). V lost 6 bases and J lost 3, with 15 bases in between. This CDR3 region has 14 residues. Looked up from germline, CDR1 is SEHNR and CDR2 is FQNEAQ (reference sequence). The CDR3 is CASSISEPFYEQYF. The CDR3 bases are TGTGCCAGCAGTATTAGCGAACCTTTCTACGAGCAGTACTTC.

The CDR3 protein is CASRGVDGVNQPQHF. The CDR3 DNA reads TGTGCCAGCAGGGGGGTAGACGGGGTCAATCAGCCCCAGCATTTT. The J gene is TRBJ1-5, the V gene TRBV27; TRBD1 might be the D (5 bases). Per germline, CDR1 MNHEY and CDR2 SMNVEV (reference sequence). Trimming shortened V by 6 bases and J by 3 bases, and 15 bases separated the two germline ends. This CDR3 is 15 amino acids long.

This clone was detected once. The chain has TRBV7-9 and TRBJ1-2; TRBD1 agrees at 7 bases. V was clipped by 2 bases and J by 3 bases; unmatched bases: 12. CDR1 is SEHNR, CDR2 FQNEAQ, per germline (reference sequence). The CDR3 is 17 residues long. The CDR3 is CASSLLDHRGPYYGYTF. The DNA for the CDR3 is TGTGCCAGCAGCTTACTAGATCACAGGGGACCTTACTATGGCTACACCTTC.

V is TRBV7-2 and J is TRBJ2-5, with D uncertain. V dropped 4 bases and J dropped 1 base, with 4 bases sitting between them. Germline CDR1 is SGHTA and CDR2 is FQGNSA. The CDR3 is made up of 12 amino acids. The CDR3 DNA reads as TGTGCCAGCAGCTCACTCCAAGAGACCCAGTACTTC. Translated: CASSSLQETQYF.

J is TRBJ2-7 and V is TRBV11-2; D unclear. The CDR3 consists of 13 residues. The V end was cut by 0 bases, the J end by 3 bases, with 6 bases between. CDR1 and CDR2 (germline): SGHAT, FQNNGV. The CDR3 spells CASSLEFFYEQYF. CDR3 coding DNA: TGTGCCAGCAGCTTAGAGTTTTTCTACGAGCAGTACTTC. Full variable domain (remainder filled in from reference TRBV11-2 and TRBJ2-7): EAGVAQSPRYKIIEKRQSVAFWCNPISGHATLYWYQQILGQGPKLLIQFQNNGVVDDSQLPKDRFSAERLKGVDSTLKIQPAKLEDSAVYLCASSLEFFYEQYFGPGTRLTVT.

V and J are TRBV9 and TRBJ2-3; D remains ambiguous. The V gene lost 4 bases and the J gene lost 0 bases, with 18 bases spanning the gap. The CDR3 is made up of 17 amino acids. Per the germline V gene, CDR1 is SGDLS and CDR2 is YYNGEE. CDR3 nucleotides: TGTGCCAGCAGCCCCCCCGGCCCAATTCCTAGCACAGATACGCAGTATTTT. It is translated as CASSPPGPIPSTDTQYF.

The rearrangement links TRBV27 to TRBJ2-2, with 8 bases aligning to TRBD1. The CDR3 totals 18 residues. CDR1 and CDR2 (germline): MNHEY, SMNVEV (reference sequence). Trimming cost V 4 bases and J 4 bases; bases outside gene matches: 14. The CDR3 DNA sequence: TGTGCCAGCAGTTCTACTATATATCGGACAGGGAGCACCGGGGAGCTGTTTTTT. The encoded protein is CASSSTIYRTGSTGELFF.

J is TRBJ2-1 and V is TRBV5-8, with D perhaps matching TRBD1 or TRBD2 (5 bases each). The germline gives CDR1 SGHTS, CDR2 YDEGEE. CDR3 length: 15 residues. The germline V and J ends were trimmed by 0 bases and 5 bases, with 12 bases remaining between them. In DNA, the CDR3 is TGTGCCAGCAGCTTGGTTGGGGGTTTCCACAATGAGCAGTTCTTC. Protein product: CASSLVGGFHNEQFF.

By frequency in the sample, this clone is medium-sized (0.01 to 0.1%). V usage is TRBV19 and J usage is TRBJ2-3; 8 bases match TRBD2. The CDR3 totals 16 residues. The germline V gene encodes CDR1 LNHDA and CDR2 SQIVND (reference sequence). The V segment lost 5 bases and the J segment 0 bases; nucleotides outside the gene matches: 7. The CDR3 loop is CASSPSLAESTDTQYF. In DNA, the CDR3 is TGTGCCAGTAGTCCCTCACTAGCGGAAAGCACAGATACGCAGTATTTT.

The chain is built from TRBV10-3 and TRBJ1-3, with a possible D match to TRBD1 (5 bases). In germline, CDR1 is ENHRY, CDR2 SYGVKD. The CDR3 has 15 residues. Trimming shortened V by 3 bases and J by 1 base, and 10 bases separated the two germline ends. The CDR3 region is CAISEDGTSGNTIYF. The CDR3 DNA reads as TGTGCCATCAGTGAAGATGGGACTTCTGGAAACACCATATATTTT.

This clone was found once. The rearrangement uses TRBV25-1 and TRBJ2-2; D possibly corresponds to TRBD1 (5 bases). The V and J ends lost 4 bases and 1 base respectively, with 13 bases between them. Germline assignment: CDR1 MGHDK and CDR2 SYGVNS. The CDR3 sequence is 16 residues long. The CDR3 here is CASSAPDSWNTGELFF. For the CDR3, the DNA is TGTGCCAGCAGTGCCCCCGACAGTTGGAACACCGGGGAGCTGTTTTTT.

V gene TRBV2 combines with J gene TRBJ2-7; TRBD2 matches at 8 bases. The germline V gene has CDR1 SNHLY and CDR2 FYNNEI. The CDR3 sequence is 15 residues long. V shed 3 bases, J shed 0 bases, and the junction held 4 bases outside the gene matches. The CDR3 region is CASSERGVPSYEQYF. The CDR3 DNA is TGTGCCAGCAGTGAGCGGGGGGTCCCCTCCTACGAGCAGTACTTC.

The chain links TRBV11-2 to TRBJ2-7; 7 nucleotides agree with TRBD1. V lost 0 bases, J lost 2 bases, and 4 bases stayed unmatched. The CDR3 extends over 15 amino acids. Germline CDR1 reads SGHAT; CDR2 reads FQNNGV. This CDR3 reads CASSLDRGFPYEQYF. The DNA of the CDR3 is TGTGCCAGCAGCTTAGACAGGGGGTTCCCCTACGAGCAGTACTTC. Filled out from reference TRBV11-2 and TRBJ2-7, the complete variable domain reads EAGVAQSPRYKIIEKRQSVAFWCNPISGHATLYWYQQILGQGPKLLIQFQNNGVVDDSQLPKDRFSAERLKGVDSTLKIQPAKLEDSAVYLCASSLDRGFPYEQYFGPGTRLTVT.

The J gene is TRBJ2-5, the V gene TRBV5-6, with TRBD2 matching over 8 bases. The CDR3 consists of 15 residues. Germline V lookup: CDR1 SGHDT, CDR2 YYEEEE. J gave up 5 bases and V 0 bases, and 6 bases lay outside the gene matches. DNA of the CDR3: TGTGCCAGCAGCTTGGAAGCGGGAGAACGGGAGACCCAGTACTTC. Translation: CASSLEAGERETQYF.

The chain couples TRBV9 to TRBJ2-3, with unresolved D. The CDR3 runs 15 residues. The ends were cut back, 0 bases at V and 2 bases at J, with 10 bases in the middle. CDR1 and CDR2 (germline): SGDLS, YYNGEE. The CDR3: CASSVASPFTDTQYF. CDR3 DNA: TGTGCCAGCAGCGTAGCTTCACCCTTCACAGATACGCAGTATTTT.

V and J are TRBV5-4 and TRBJ2-1; 13 positions match TRBD2. With V trimmed by 4 bases and J by 3 bases, 7 bases remained unmatched. Germline values: CDR1 SGHNT, CDR2 YYREEE (reference sequence). This CDR3 comprises 17 residues. The CDR3: CASSPTTSGGHYNEQFF. CDR3 sequence (DNA): TGTGCCAGCAGCCCCACGACTAGCGGGGGGCACTACAATGAGCAGTTCTTC.

The V call is TRBV12-5, the J call TRBJ2-1; 8 nucleotides agree with TRBD2. Germline assignment: CDR1 LGHNT and CDR2 FRNRAP. V dropped 1 base and J dropped 8; count of bases not matched to a gene: 7. The CDR3 has 15 residues. CDR3 sequence reads: CASGLELAARDEQFF. The CDR3 DNA reads as TGTGCTAGTGGTTTGGAACTAGCGGCAAGGGATGAGCAGTTCTTC.

This clone has only a few counts. The chain couples TRBV27 to TRBJ2-7, with D perhaps given as TRBD1 or TRBD2 (6 bases each). Looked up from germline, CDR1 is MNHEY and CDR2 is SMNVEV (reference sequence). V was cut by 2 bases and J by 5 bases, with 16 bases left in between. This CDR3 region has 15 residues. The CDR3 loop is CASSLRGETTHEQYF. CDR3 DNA: TGTGCCAGCAGTTTAAGGGGGGAGACGACGCACGAGCAGTACTTC.

V usage is TRBV7-6 and J usage is TRBJ2-2; D ambiguous. This CDR3 region has 12 residues. Trimming stripped 5 bases from V and 6 bases from J, with 7 bases between. CDR1 SGHVS and CDR2 FNYEAQ come from the germline V gene. CDR3 nucleotide sequence: TGTGCCAGCAGCCCTGGCTCCGGGGAGCTGTTTTTT. Protein: CASSPGSGELFF.